This record looks at one T cell receptor (beta chain) sequence and its context. The protocol was immunoSEQ multiplex PCR, while the TCRdb copy is restricted to in-frame clones and leaves out a portion. The sample includes more than 300,000 clones, 90% of them seen just once. The germline CDR1 and CDR2 sequences are LNHDA and SQIVND (reference sequence). The CDR3 covers 12 residues. V was shortened by 5 bases and J by 15 bases, with 17 bases between the two germline ends. The data were obtained in a study of blood T cell repertoires in COVID-19. The receptor comes from a woman between 40 and 50 years old with COVID-19, enrolled during active disease. The rearrangement uses TRBV19 and TRBJ2-1, with D tentatively TRBD1 (6 bases). The sample taken for sequencing was peripheral blood. In DNA form, the CDR3 reads TGTGCCAGTAGTCCTCCTGGGGGCGTAGGGTTCTTC. This encodes CASSPPGGVGFF.